This TCR beta chain was sequenced for a study of T-cell memory formation after mild COVID-19. General study results and limits: CD4+ contracting clones were found mainly in CM and EM, and CD8+ ones in EMRA. CD4/CD8 balance held among clones contracting day 15 to 85, and later expanders leaned CD4+. The pre-infection memory compartment contained some responding clones, suggesting cross-reactive memory joined.

cDNA libraries for TCR alpha and TCR beta, carrying sample barcodes and UMIs, came from 5'RACE with constant-segment primers. From the 5' RACE reads, TCRdb called clonotypes with MiXCR, one entry per CDR3 protein. The sample lists a few hundred thousand distinct CDR3 sequences, around 20% seen once, with roughly a fifth in the top ten. The CDR3 spans 14 residues. Trimming took off 1 base at V and 6 bases at J, with 13 bases between the two ends. Germline values: CDR1 SGHTA, CDR2 FQGNSA. This clonotype was picked up a small number of times. What it recognizes is unknown. The clonotype comes from a man aged 18 to 30 who had mild COVID-19 (a few samples of this study predate the infection). Cell type and time point are not known. The V gene is TRBV7-2, the J gene TRBJ2-7, with D possibly TRBD2 on 6 matching bases. Source material: PBMCs or a T cell subset sorted from them (not recorded which). The CDR3 DNA follows: TGTGCCAGCAGCTTAGGGCTAGCGTGGAGCGAGCAGTACGTC. Translated, it gives CASSLGLAWSEQYV.